One and the same sample provided the 32 T cell receptor beta chains below, sequenced in a study of T cell repertoires in ileal Crohn's disease. Method: immunoSEQ multiplex PCR; TCRdb's copy keeps in-frame clones and lacks some. The profile shows more than 25,000 clones, roughly 78% of them singletons. The sample comprised ileal tissue. These TCRs come from an adult with Crohn's disease.

The chain combines TRBV4-1 with TRBJ1-2; D not resolved. The germline CDR1 and CDR2 sequences are MGHRA and YSYEKL. CDR3 size: 15 residues. Trimming stripped 0 bases from V and 7 bases from J, with 15 bases between. The CDR3 nucleotides are TGCGCCAGCAGCCAAGAGTTCTTGAGTTCGGGTGGCTACACCTTC. Translation: CASSQEFLSSGGYTF.

The chain employs TRBV30 and TRBJ2-7, with D unresolved. The CDR3 has 10 amino acids. Germline CDR1 is GTSNPN and CDR2 is SVGIG (reference sequence). The ends were cut back, 3 bases at V and 4 bases at J, with 4 bases in the middle. CDR3 residues: CAWSRYEQYF. The CDR3 DNA sequence: TGTGCCTGGAGCCGTTACGAGCAGTACTTC.

The chain couples TRBV5-5 to TRBJ1-2; possible D gene TRBD1, 5 bases. CDR1 SGHKS and CDR2 YYEKEE come from the germline V gene (reference sequence). The V end was cut by 0 bases, the J end by 6 bases, with 12 bases between. The CDR3 runs to 14 residues. The CDR3 nucleotides read TGTGCCAGCAGCTTGGCCGGACAAGTGAATGGCTACACCTTC. This sequence encodes CASSLAGQVNGYTF.

This rearrangement joins TRBV15 to TRBJ2-7, with 7 nucleotides matching TRBD2. V lost 1 base to trimming and J lost 2 bases; unmatched junction nucleotides: 8. Per the germline V gene, CDR1 is LNHNV and CDR2 is YYDKDF (reference sequence). The CDR3 extends over 16 amino acids. The CDR3 reads CATSRGGGSRTYEQYF. The DNA of the CDR3 is TGTGCCACCAGCAGAGGTGGCGGGAGTAGAACCTACGAGCAGTACTTC.

The chain combines TRBV5-6 with TRBJ2-5, with a weak D call TRBD1 (5 bases). Gene TRBJ2-7 matches the end of the DNA better, so the J call may be wrong. This CDR3 has 14 residues. The germline CDR1 and CDR2 sequences are SGHDT and YYEEEE. CDR3 sequence (DNA): TGTGCCAGCAGCTTGTTAGGGGCCTCCTACGAGCAGTACTTC. This encodes CASSLLGASYEQYF.

The J gene is TRBJ1-2, the V gene TRBV19, with 7 positions matching TRBD1. V lost 4 bases and J lost 3; bases outside the gene matches: 2. This CDR3 has 13 residues. Germline V CDR1 and CDR2: LNHDA, SQIVND (reference sequence). The CDR3 is CASSKGQDYGYTF. The CDR3 DNA reads TGTGCCAGTAGTAAAGGACAGGACTATGGCTACACCTTC.

The V gene is TRBV10-3, the J gene TRBJ2-7, with TRBD2 matching 12 bases. With V trimmed by 5 bases and J by 1 base, 6 bases remained unmatched. The CDR3 runs 16 residues. CDR1 is ENHRY, CDR2 SYGVKD, per germline. The CDR3 sequence is CAISPTSGRLSYEQYF. CDR3 in DNA: TGTGCCATCAGTCCTACTAGCGGGAGGTTATCCTACGAGCAGTACTTC.

V and J are TRBV2 and TRBJ1-5; 7 bases map to TRBD1. The CDR3 totals 16 residues. Trimming took 4 bases from V and 1 from J; bases not matched to a gene: 7. CDR1 and CDR2 (germline): SNHLY, FYNNEI. Written as DNA, the CDR3 is TGTGCCAGCAGTGTGCCCCCGGGACAGAGCAATCAGCCCCAGCATTTT. Residues: CASSVPPGQSNQPQHF.

The V gene is TRBV11-2, the J gene TRBJ2-7; perhaps TRBD2 as D (5 bases). The V and J ends lost 5 bases and 3 bases respectively, with 5 bases between them. The CDR3 consists of 11 residues. Germline V gene sequence: CDR1 SGHAT, CDR2 FQNNGV. CDR3 residues: CASSRDYEQYF. The DNA of the CDR3 is TGTGCCAGCAGCCGGGACTACGAGCAGTACTTC.

This chain joins TRBV7-3 and TRBJ2-5; tentative D call: TRBD2 (6 bases). This CDR3 has 14 amino acids. The germline V gene encodes CDR1 SGHTA and CDR2 FQGTGA. The V and J ends lost 2 bases and 5 bases respectively, with 12 bases between them. CDR3 coding DNA: TGTGCCAGCAGCTTAGCTCCGGGGGACGAGACCCAGTACTTC. It specifies CASSLAPGDETQYF. The whole variable domain, filled in from reference TRBV7-3 and TRBJ2-5, reads GAGVSQTPSNKVTEKGKYVELRCDPISGHTALYWYRQSLGQGPEFLIYFQGTGAADDSGLPNDRFFAVRPEGSVSTLKIQRTERGDSAVYLCASSLAPGDETQYFGPGTRLLVL.

The chain employs TRBV2 and TRBJ1-6; D ambiguous. Germline loops: CDR1 SNHLY, CDR2 FYNNEI. The length of the CDR3 is 12 residues. Trimming took 4 bases from V and 11 from J, leaving 9 bases between them. CDR3 region: CASSGLLAPLHF. CDR3 nucleotide sequence: TGTGCCAGCAGTGGGCTTTTGGCACCCCTCCACTTT.

The chain combines TRBV7-6 with TRBJ2-1; D remains ambiguous. The CDR3 consists of 13 residues. Trimming removed 1 base from V and 10 bases from J, with 11 bases in between. Germline values: CDR1 SGHVS, CDR2 FNYEAQ. The CDR3 sequence: CASSLDSYGEQFF. For the CDR3, the DNA is TGTGCCAGCAGCTTAGACAGTTATGGGGAGCAGTTCTTC.

The J gene is TRBJ1-1, the V gene TRBV6-6; no definite D call. CDR3 length: 14 amino acids. V lost 2 bases, J lost 4 bases, and 11 bases lay in between. Germline V gene data show CDR1 as MNHNY and CDR2 as SVGAGI (reference sequence). The CDR3 is CASSYGGVGTEAFF. CDR3 bases: TGTGCCAGCAGTTACGGCGGGGTCGGCACTGAAGCTTTCTTT.

This clone is a singleton in its sample. The chain carries TRBV5-4 and TRBJ2-3, with D perhaps matching TRBD1 (6 bases). This CDR3 has 14 residues. V lost 0 bases, J lost 4 bases, and 9 bases lay in between. Per the germline V gene, CDR1 is SGHNT and CDR2 is YYREEE (reference sequence). CDR3 protein: CASSLGQVPDTQYF. The CDR3 nucleotides are TGTGCCAGCAGCTTGGGACAGGTTCCAGATACGCAGTATTTT.

The chain has TRBV5-1 and TRBJ1-2; D is perhaps TRBD1 (6 bases). V lost 3 bases to trimming and J lost 4 bases, with 13 bases between them. CDR1 SGHRS and CDR2 YFSETQ come from the germline V gene. The CDR3 contains 14 residues. The CDR3 loop reads CASSWEQGRYGYTF. CDR3 DNA sequence: TGCGCCAGCAGCTGGGAACAGGGACGCTATGGCTACACCTTC. Supplemented by reference TRBV5-1 and TRBJ1-2, the full variable domain reads KAGVTQTPRYLIKTRGQQVTLSCSPISGHRSVSWYQQTPGQGLQFLFEYFSETQRNKGNFPGRFSGRQFSNSRSEMNVSTLELGDSALYLCASSWEQGRYGYTFGSGTRLTVV.

The chain has TRBV6-4 and TRBJ1-2, with 8 nucleotides matching TRBD1. From germline, CDR1 is MRHNA and CDR2 SNTAGT. The CDR3 is 16 amino acids. After removal of 2 bases from V and 4 bases from J, the junction contained 9 bases not matched to a gene. In nucleotides, the CDR3 is TGTGCCAGCAGTGACACCGGACAGGGTGTCCCCTATGGCTACACCTTC. Its protein product is CASSDTGQGVPYGYTF.

The chain recombines TRBV7-3 with TRBJ1-6; TRBD1 might be the D (5 bases). This CDR3 has 13 amino acids. Looked up from germline, CDR1 is SGHTA and CDR2 is FQGTGA. The V gene lost 3 bases and the J gene lost 5 bases, with 5 bases spanning the gap. CDR3 DNA: TGTGCCAGCAGCTTCAGGGATAATTCACCCCTCCACTTT. Encoded protein: CASSFRDNSPLHF.

This chain joins TRBV5-4 and TRBJ2-3; possible D gene TRBD2, 6 bases. Deletions cut 4 bases from V and 1 base from J, with 16 bases between. CDR3 length: 16 amino acids. Looked up from germline, CDR1 is SGHNT and CDR2 is YYREEE (reference sequence). CDR3: CASSGPFGTGTDTQYF. CDR3 nucleotide sequence: TGTGCCAGCAGCGGACCTTTCGGGACTGGCACAGATACGCAGTATTTT.

The V gene is TRBV7-2, the J gene TRBJ2-3, with D tentatively TRBD2 (5 bases). The germline V and J ends were trimmed by 3 bases and 4 bases, with 14 bases remaining between them. From germline, CDR1 is SGHTA and CDR2 FQGNSA. The CDR3 length is 15 residues. The CDR3 reads CASSFSGIGADTQYF. As DNA, the CDR3 is TGTGCCAGCAGCTTTTCCGGGATCGGGGCAGATACGCAGTATTTT.

The rearrangement uses TRBV2 and TRBJ2-7; maybe TRBD2 (6 bases). Germline V lookup: CDR1 SNHLY, CDR2 FYNNEI. V was trimmed by 2 bases and J by 2 bases, leaving 16 bases between them. CDR3 length: 16 residues. The CDR3 region has the DNA TGTGCCAGCAGTGAATGGTGGCGGGACTTCACCTACGAGCAGTACTTC. Protein sequence: CASSEWWRDFTYEQYF.

This chain joins TRBV7-2 and TRBJ1-5; D is unclear. The CDR3 has 14 amino acids. The ends were cut back, 0 bases at V and 5 bases at J, with 8 bases in the middle. CDR1 and CDR2 (germline): SGHTA, FQGNSA. The CDR3 spells CASSLARGDQPQHF. CDR3 in DNA: TGTGCCAGCAGCTTAGCTCGCGGGGATCAGCCCCAGCATTTT.

This clone was picked up a small number of times. Here the CDR3 reads CASSVERGSTDTQYF. Here the CDR3 DNA reads TGTGCCAGCAGTGTGGAACGGGGGAGCACAGATACGCAGTATTTT. The rearrangement uses TRBV6-1 and TRBJ2-3, with a weak D call TRBD2 (6 bases). The CDR3 runs 15 residues. V was clipped by 4 bases and J by 0 bases, with 11 bases between them. The germline CDR1 and CDR2 sequences are MNHNS and SASEGT.

The chain combines TRBV7-9 with TRBJ2-7; 9 bases map to TRBD1. The junction had 13 bases not matched to a gene; V was cut back by 5 bases and J by 5 bases. The CDR3 consists of 16 residues. The germline CDR1 and CDR2 sequences are SEHNR and FQNEAQ (reference sequence). The CDR3: CASSRTGVRGTDEQYF. The CDR3 region has the DNA TGTGCCAGCAGCCGGACAGGGGTACGTGGAACGGACGAGCAGTACTTC.

CDR3 amino acids: CASSLTQRNTDTQYF. The DNA for the CDR3 is TGTGCCAGCAGCCTAACCCAGCGGAACACAGATACGCAGTATTTT. The rearrangement uses TRBV7-9 and TRBJ2-3; the D gene is possibly TRBD2 (5 bases). V was shortened by 5 bases and J by 2 bases, with 14 bases between the two germline ends. The length of the CDR3 is 15 residues. Germline V lookup: CDR1 SEHNR, CDR2 FQNEAQ (reference sequence).

The chain uses TRBV6-6 and TRBJ1-5, with D unresolved. From germline, CDR1 is MNHNY and CDR2 SVGAGI (reference sequence). The CDR3 runs to 14 residues. V lost 4 bases and J 6 bases, leaving 13 bases between the germline ends. As DNA, the CDR3 is TGTGCCAGCAGTTTCGACTATCCTGCTCAGCCCCAGCATTTT. This gives the protein CASSFDYPAQPQHF.

The chain is built from TRBV6-6 and TRBJ2-7; the match to TRBD1 covers 8 bases. The CDR3 extends over 14 amino acids. Germline CDR1 is MNHNY and CDR2 is SVGAGI (reference sequence). The ends lost 5 bases at V and 3 bases at J; junction bases unmatched: 6. The CDR3 region is CASSLQGGGYEQYF. In DNA, the CDR3 is TGTGCCAGCAGTCTACAGGGGGGCGGCTACGAGCAGTACTTC.

The chain employs TRBV9 and TRBJ2-7; D is perhaps TRBD2 (6 bases). Germline V gene sequence: CDR1 SGDLS, CDR2 YYNGEE. V lost 4 bases, J lost 5 bases, and 19 bases lay in between. The CDR3 has 15 amino acids. CDR3 in DNA: TGTGCCAGCAGCCCCGGGGCGGGGTTCAGGGACGAGCAGTACTTC. Residues: CASSPGAGFRDEQYF. The full variable domain, in which reference TRBV9 and TRBJ2-7 provide the parts outside the CDR3, is DSGVTQTPKHLITATGQRVTLRCSPRSGDLSVYWYQQSLDQGLQFLIQYYNGEERAKGNILERFSAQQFPDLHSELNLSSLELGDSALYFCASSPGAGFRDEQYFGPGTRLTVT.

This clone has only a few counts. The chain combines TRBV6-5 with TRBJ1-3; D remains unclear. The CDR3 contains 14 residues. The germline CDR1 and CDR2 sequences are MNHEY and SVGAGI. V gave up 5 bases and J gave up 2 bases, with 10 bases separating them. The CDR3 here is CASSERQAGNTIYF. CDR3 sequence (DNA): TGTGCCAGCAGTGAGCGGCAGGCTGGAAACACCATATATTTT.

This chain joins TRBV23-1 and TRBJ2-2; 7 bases fit TRBD2. TRBV23-1 qualifies as an ORF whose function is uncertain. CDR3 length: 14 amino acids. The V and J ends lost 0 bases and 6 bases, in that order; junction bases with no gene match: 1. CDR3 region: CASSQSGGSGELFF. CDR3 DNA sequence: TGCGCCAGCAGTCAATCGGGGGGGTCCGGGGAGCTGTTTTTT.

The CDR3 sequence: CASSYRTGEGSPLHF. CDR3 in DNA: TGTGCCAGCAGTTACCGGACAGGGGAAGGTTCACCCCTCCACTTT. The chain joins TRBV6-5 to TRBJ1-6, with TRBD1 matching over 9 bases. The CDR3 loop spans 15 amino acids. Trimming at V came to 2 bases and at J to 9 bases, leaving 5 bases not matched to a gene. Germline CDR1 MNHEY, CDR2 SVGAGI.

Concerning this clone: In this CDR3 the conserved last residue, phenylalanine or tryptophan, is missing, so a read error is likely. The DNA is omitted, as the CDR3 cannot be located on it reliably, and the CDR3 follows TCRdb's listing. The chain carries TRBV7-2 and TRBJ2-3; the tabulated D call, TRBD2, remains unverified against the DNA. The CDR3 region is 13 residues in length, termini included. CDR1 SGHTA and CDR2 FQGNSA come from the germline V gene. CDR3 amino acids: CASSPDKGREMFL.

The chain joins TRBV7-9 to TRBJ2-1; 7 bases map to TRBD2. CDR1 and CDR2 from the germline V gene are SEHNR and FQNEAQ (reference sequence). The CDR3 contains 16 residues. J lost 7 bases, V lost 4 bases, and 13 bases had no gene match. The CDR3 DNA follows: TGTGCCAGCAGCTCTAGTGGAAGCGGGGAAGGGAATGAGCAGTTCTTC. It specifies CASSSSGSGEGNEQFF.